The 26 T cell receptor beta chains in this list originate from one sample, sequenced in a study of blood T cell repertoires in COVID-19. Data came from immunoSEQ multiplex PCR; TCRdb stores just in-frame clones and leaves some out. The sample contains 65,000 to 70,000 clones, around 86% of which appear only once. What was sequenced was peripheral blood. Source of these receptors: an elderly man with acute or convalescent COVID-19.

This rearrangement joins TRBV29-1 to TRBJ1-2; 9 positions match TRBD1. The CDR3 extends over 15 amino acids. V shed 4 bases, J shed 6 bases, and the junction held 12 bases outside the gene matches. Germline V gene sequence: CDR1 SQVTM, CDR2 ANQGSEA. In DNA form, the CDR3 reads TGCAGCGTTGGGGTCTGGGGACAGGGTCTGAATGGCTACACCTTC. Protein: CSVGVWGQGLNGYTF.

This clone was detected once. The chain links TRBV2 to TRBJ1-5; 7 bases fit TRBD1. The germline CDR1 and CDR2 sequences are SNHLY and FYNNEI. V shed 11 bases, J shed 3 bases, and the junction held 7 bases outside the gene matches. The CDR3 has 13 residues. The CDR3 nucleotides are TGTGCCGCAAGACAGGGCCTCAATCAGCCCCAGCATTTT. This gives the protein CAARQGLNQPQHF.

This clone has only a few counts. V and J are TRBV5-1 and TRBJ2-5; 7 bases match TRBD1. Germline CDR1 SGHRS, CDR2 YFSETQ. Germline trimming cut 4 bases from V and 1 base from J; bases unmatched to any gene: 4. CDR3 size: 14 residues. Written as DNA, the CDR3 is TGCGCCAGCAGCGCCGGGACAGTCCAAGAGACCCAGTACTTC. Translating it yields CASSAGTVQETQYF.

J is TRBJ1-1 and V is TRBV19, with 9 positions matching TRBD1. Trimming removed 10 bases from V and 5 bases from J; junction bases left unmatched: 14. The CDR3 contains 15 residues. CDR1 is LNHDA, CDR2 SQIVND, per germline (reference sequence). The CDR3 DNA is TGTGCCACTATGGACAGGGGTCTTTTAAGGACTGAAGCTTTCTTT. It translates to CATMDRGLLRTEAFF. The full variable domain, rest sourced from reference TRBV19 and TRBJ1-1, is DGGITQSPKYLFRKEGQNVTLSCEQNLNHDAMYWYRQDPGQGLRLIYYSQIVNDFQKGDIAEGYSVSREKKESFPLTVTSAQKNPTAFYLCATMDRGLLRTEAFFGQGTRLTVV.

The chain has TRBV5-1 and TRBJ2-1; 14 bases align to TRBD2. Germline V gene data show CDR1 as SGHRS and CDR2 as YFSETQ. With V trimmed by 4 bases and J by 0 bases, 9 bases remained unmatched. CDR3 length equals 19 residues. The CDR3 coding sequence is TGCGCCAGCAGCGCTTTCGGGACTAGCGGGAGCCACTCCTACAATGAGCAGTTCTTC. Residues: CASSAFGTSGSHSYNEQFF.

This clone appeared once. The genes are TRBV9 and TRBJ1-1; D not resolved. The V and J ends lost 1 base and 1 base respectively, with 11 bases between them. Germline V gives CDR1 SGDLS, CDR2 YYNGEE. The length of the CDR3 is 15 residues. The CDR3 coding sequence is TGTGCCAGCAGCGTACGCGGCAGTGGGAACACTGAAGCTTTCTTT. Translation gives CASSVRGSGNTEAFF. The full variable domain, in which reference TRBV9 and TRBJ1-1 provide the parts outside the CDR3, is DSGVTQTPKHLITATGQRVTLRCSPRSGDLSVYWYQQSLDQGLQFLIQYYNGEERAKGNILERFSAQQFPDLHSELNLSSLELGDSALYFCASSVRGSGNTEAFFGQGTRLTVV.

The J gene is TRBJ2-7, the V gene TRBV7-9; 10 bases are shared with TRBD1. The V gene end was trimmed by 5 bases and the J gene end by 8 bases; junction bases not matched to a gene: 12. Germline V CDR1 and CDR2: SEHNR, FQNEAQ (reference sequence). There are 15 residues in the CDR3. This CDR3 reads CASSATGTGALKQYF. In nucleotides, the CDR3 is TGTGCCAGCAGCGCAACCGGGACAGGGGCCCTTAAGCAGTACTTC.

The CDR3 region is CASSLGQGNYGYTF. DNA of the CDR3: TGTGCCAGCAGTCTAGGACAGGGGAACTATGGCTACACCTTC. The chain is built from TRBV27 and TRBJ1-2; 9 nucleotides line up with TRBD1. The V and J ends lost 5 bases and 2 bases, in that order; junction bases with no gene match: 3. The CDR3 runs to 14 residues. CDR1 MNHEY and CDR2 SMNVEV come from the germline V gene (reference sequence).

This chain connects TRBV10-3 to TRBJ2-7, with 14 bases fitting TRBD2. This CDR3 is 16 amino acids long. Germline-derived CDR1 and CDR2 are ENHRY and SYGVKD. J gave up 0 bases and V 5 bases, and 3 bases lay outside the gene matches. The CDR3 DNA reads TGTGCCATCAGTTCGACTAGCGGGAGGGTCTCCTACGAGCAGTACTTC. This encodes CAISSTSGRVSYEQYF.

The CDR3 DNA follows: TGTGCCAGTAGTAGGACTGGGAGCAATCAGCCCCAGCATTTT. Translation gives CASSRTGSNQPQHF. The chain links TRBV19 to TRBJ1-5; the D is unclear. This CDR3 has 14 amino acids. Germline CDR1 reads LNHDA; CDR2 reads SQIVND (reference sequence). V was cut by 4 bases and J by 1 base, with 8 bases left in between. Looking up the rest from reference TRBV19 and TRBJ1-5 gives the full variable domain: DGGITQSPKYLFRKEGQNVTLSCEQNLNHDAMYWYRQDPGQGLRLIYYSQIVNDFQKGDIAEGYSVSREKKESFPLTVTSAQKNPTAFYLCASSRTGSNQPQHFGDGTRLSIL.

The chain recombines TRBV11-3 with TRBJ2-3, with 12 nucleotides matching TRBD2. The CDR3 sequence is 20 residues long. Germline-derived CDR1 and CDR2 are SGHNT and YENEEA. Unmatched junction bases numbered 16, after V lost 1 base and J lost 5 bases. CDR3 sequence reads: CASSLVGLAGWPGEKDTQYF. The CDR3 DNA follows: TGTGCCAGCAGCTTAGTTGGACTAGCGGGATGGCCAGGTGAAAAAGATACGCAGTATTTT. The whole variable domain, remainder taken from reference TRBV11-3 and TRBJ2-3, is EAGVVQSPRYKIIEKKQPVAFWCNPISGHNTLYWYLQNLGQGPELLIRYENEEAVDDSQLPKDRFSAERLKGVDSTLKIQPAELGDSAVYLCASSLVGLAGWPGEKDTQYFGPGTRLTVL.

The chain combines TRBV24-1 with TRBJ2-3; D call uncertain. The germline V gene has CDR1 KGHDR and CDR2 SFDVKD. V was cut by 4 bases and J by 8 bases, with 18 bases left in between. The CDR3 consists of 15 residues. The CDR3 protein is CATSEPLSPVSTQYF. The CDR3 coding sequence is TGTGCCACCAGTGAGCCGTTATCTCCGGTGTCTACGCAGTATTTT.

This clone occurred a few times. The chain uses TRBV7-2 and TRBJ2-7; 9 bases fit TRBD1. This CDR3 is 15 amino acids long. Germline V gene lookup returns CDR1 SGHTA and CDR2 FQGNSA. J gave up 4 bases and V 5 bases, and 9 bases lay outside the gene matches. CDR3 amino acids: CASSDGTGRWYEQYF. The CDR3, as DNA: TGTGCCAGCAGCGACGGGACAGGGCGATGGTACGAGCAGTACTTC.

CDR3 amino acids: CATGTGQDTQYF. CDR3 DNA sequence: TGTGCCACTGGGACAGGGCAAGATACGCAGTATTTT. The gene calls are TRBV24-1 and TRBJ2-3; 9 bases map to TRBD1. The CDR3 has 12 residues. Germline CDR1 KGHDR, CDR2 SFDVKD. The V segment lost 10 bases and the J segment 5 bases; nucleotides outside the gene matches: 3.

The chain joins TRBV7-2 to TRBJ2-7; D is perhaps TRBD1 (6 bases). This CDR3 has 13 residues. The V end lost 4 bases, the J end lost 2 bases, and 9 bases lay between the germline ends. Germline V CDR1 and CDR2: SGHTA, FQGNSA. The CDR3: CASSSTGTYEQYF. CDR3 nucleotide sequence: TGTGCCAGCAGCTCTACAGGGACCTACGAGCAGTACTTC.

V and J are TRBV11-2 and TRBJ1-1, with D maybe TRBD1 (6 bases). The length of the CDR3 is 15 residues. Trimming cost V 5 bases and J 1 base, with 14 bases left between them. Germline CDR1 and CDR2: SGHAT and FQNNGV. In DNA form, the CDR3 reads TGTGCCAGCAGCCACGGGGGGGGGCCGAACACTGAAGCTTTCTTT. This codes for CASSHGGGPNTEAFF.

This chain uses TRBV27 with TRBJ2-7, with TRBD1 matching 7 bases. With V trimmed by 3 bases and J by 7 bases, 6 bases remained unmatched. The germline gives CDR1 MNHEY, CDR2 SMNVEV (reference sequence). CDR3 length: 13 residues. CDR3 nucleotide sequence: TGTGCCAGCAGTTTCTACCGGGACAGTGAGCAGTACTTC. Translation gives CASSFYRDSEQYF.

The gene calls are TRBV18 and TRBJ1-1; no clear D gene. This CDR3 region has 12 residues. CDR1 and CDR2 from the germline V gene are KGHSH and LQKENI. V was pared by 6 bases and J by 5 bases, with 10 bases between. The CDR3 here is CASSLLGTEAFF. The CDR3 DNA sequence: TGTGCCAGCTCCCTACTCGGGACTGAAGCTTTCTTT.

This chain joins TRBV6-5 and TRBJ2-7; the match to TRBD2 covers 7 bases. Unmatched junction bases numbered 5, after V lost 6 bases and J lost 0 bases. CDR1 is MNHEY and CDR2 is SVGAGI in the germline V gene. The CDR3 extends over 14 amino acids. The CDR3 region has the DNA TGTGCCAGCAGACCTAGCGGAAGCTCCTACGAGCAGTACTTC. Protein product: CASRPSGSSYEQYF.

This clone has just a few counts. The CDR3 loop reads CATSDSRRGSEAFF. CDR3 in DNA: TGTGCCACCAGTGATAGTCGGCGGGGATCTGAAGCTTTCTTT. The chain uses TRBV24-1 and TRBJ1-1; D gene uncertain. The germline gives CDR1 KGHDR, CDR2 SFDVKD. The CDR3 has 14 amino acids. V gave up 3 bases and J gave up 6 bases, with 13 bases separating them.

This clone was counted once. J is TRBJ1-6 and V is TRBV27, with TRBD1 matching over 8 bases. The CDR3 spans 15 residues. With V trimmed by 8 bases and J by 4 bases, 7 bases remained unmatched. Germline V gene lookup returns CDR1 MNHEY and CDR2 SMNVEV (reference sequence). DNA for the CDR3: TGTGCCAGCTCGGACAGGGCGTTTTATAATTCACCCCTCCACTTT. Its translation: CASSDRAFYNSPLHF.

The rearrangement joins TRBV7-9 to TRBJ1-5; D is undetermined. Germline values: CDR1 SEHNR, CDR2 FQNEAQ (reference sequence). The CDR3 is 13 amino acids. With 5 bases removed from V and 3 bases from J, the gap between germline ends came to 8 bases. The CDR3 sequence: CASSRGYNQPQHF. The CDR3 DNA reads as TGTGCCAGCAGCCGGGGATACAATCAGCCCCAGCATTTT.

This clone appeared once. The rearrangement joins TRBV20-1 to TRBJ2-5; TRBD2 matches at 12 bases. The CDR3 consists of 19 residues. Germline CDR1 reads DFQATT; CDR2 reads SNEGSKA (reference sequence). With 3 bases clipped from V and 5 bases from J, the junction kept 19 bases outside the gene matches. The CDR3 is CSASDVGSSGRGGLETQYF. In nucleotides, the CDR3 is TGCAGTGCTAGTGACGTTGGGTCTAGCGGGAGGGGGGGGCTGGAGACCCAGTACTTC.

The chain links TRBV7-2 to TRBJ1-1; unclear D gene. The germline CDR1 and CDR2 sequences are SGHTA and FQGNSA. V was trimmed by 5 bases and J by 0 bases, leaving 10 bases between them. This CDR3 contains 14 residues. The CDR3 nucleotides are TGTGCCAGCAGCCCGCAGCGTATGAACACTGAAGCTTTCTTT. This codes for CASSPQRMNTEAFF.

The CDR3 DNA follows: TGCAGTACGAGCGGGGGAACTGAAGCTTTCTTT. Its translation: CSTSGGTEAFF. The chain uses TRBV20-1 and TRBJ1-1; the D gene is possibly TRBD1 (5 bases). The CDR3 length is 11 residues. The germline V and J ends were trimmed by 8 bases and 5 bases, with 12 bases remaining between them. CDR1 and CDR2 from the germline V gene are DFQATT and SNEGSKA (reference sequence).

This clone was observed once. The chain joins TRBV6-6 to TRBJ2-3; possible D gene TRBD2, 6 bases. With 6 bases removed from V and 4 bases from J, the gap between germline ends came to 14 bases. The CDR3 covers 14 residues. In germline, CDR1 is MNHNY, CDR2 SVGAGI (reference sequence). The chain's CDR3 is CASSSGLQADTQYF. CDR3 sequence (DNA): TGTGCCAGCAGCTCGGGACTTCAGGCAGATACGCAGTATTTT.